The following is a TCR beta chain sequence with its context. Its antigen remains unknown. This specimen comes from a study of T-cell memory formation after mild COVID-19. Study-level background: TCR clusters were mostly confined to one donor each. General study findings and limits: CD4/CD8 balance held among clones contracting day 15 to 85, and later expanders leaned CD4+. Pre-infection memory already had some responding clones, implying cross-reactive memory joined.

CDR1 SGHTA and CDR2 FQGNSA come from the germline V gene. The V and J ends lost 4 bases and 6 bases, in that order; junction bases with no gene match: 13. The CDR3 is made up of 17 amino acids. One entry per CDR3 protein results from TCRdb running MiXCR on the 5' RACE reads. The profile covers about 190,000 distinct CDR3 sequences, with about 16% appearing a single time and roughly 2.4% taken by the ten largest. The V call is TRBV7-2, the J call TRBJ2-3, with 10 bases aligning to TRBD2. The sample comprised PBMCs or a T cell subset sorted from them (not recorded which). This clonotype originated in an adult woman who had mild COVID-19 (a few samples of this study predate the infection). Cell type and time point are not known. CDR3 sequence reads: CASSSQLLAGARDTQYF. The CDR3 DNA follows: TGTGCCAGCAGCTCCCAACTGCTAGCGGGGGCCCGTGATACGCAGTATTTT.